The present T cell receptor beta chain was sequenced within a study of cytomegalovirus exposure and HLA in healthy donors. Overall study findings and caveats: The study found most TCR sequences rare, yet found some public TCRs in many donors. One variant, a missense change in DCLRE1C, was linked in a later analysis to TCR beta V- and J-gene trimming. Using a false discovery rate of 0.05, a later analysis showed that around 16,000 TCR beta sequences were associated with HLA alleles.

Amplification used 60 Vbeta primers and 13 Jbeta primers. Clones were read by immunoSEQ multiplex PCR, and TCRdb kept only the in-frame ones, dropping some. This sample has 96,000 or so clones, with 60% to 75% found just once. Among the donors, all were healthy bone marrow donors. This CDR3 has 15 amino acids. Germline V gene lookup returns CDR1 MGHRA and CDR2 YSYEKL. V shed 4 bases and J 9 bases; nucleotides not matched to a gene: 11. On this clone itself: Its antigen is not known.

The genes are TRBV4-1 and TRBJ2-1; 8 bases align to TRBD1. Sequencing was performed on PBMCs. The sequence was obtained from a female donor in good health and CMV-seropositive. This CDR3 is CASSLQNPGQVEQFF. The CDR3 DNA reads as TGCGCCAGCAGCCTTCAAAATCCGGGACAGGTTGAGCAGTTCTTC.